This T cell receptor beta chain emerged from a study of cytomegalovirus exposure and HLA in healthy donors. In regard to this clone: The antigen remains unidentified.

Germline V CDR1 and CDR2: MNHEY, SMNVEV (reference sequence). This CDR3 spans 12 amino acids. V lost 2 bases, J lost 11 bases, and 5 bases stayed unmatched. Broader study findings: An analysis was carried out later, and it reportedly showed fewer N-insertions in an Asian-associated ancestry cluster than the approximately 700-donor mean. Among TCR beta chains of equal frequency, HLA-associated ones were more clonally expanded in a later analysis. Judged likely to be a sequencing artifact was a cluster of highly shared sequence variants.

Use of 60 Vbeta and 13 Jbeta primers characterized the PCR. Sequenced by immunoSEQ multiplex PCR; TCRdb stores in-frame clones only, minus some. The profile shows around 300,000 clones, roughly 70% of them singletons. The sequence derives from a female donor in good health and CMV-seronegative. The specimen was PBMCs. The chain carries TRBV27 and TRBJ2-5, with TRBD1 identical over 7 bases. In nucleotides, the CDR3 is TGTGCCAGCAGTTTACAGGGGGTGGAGCAGTACTTC. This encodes CASSLQGVEQYF.